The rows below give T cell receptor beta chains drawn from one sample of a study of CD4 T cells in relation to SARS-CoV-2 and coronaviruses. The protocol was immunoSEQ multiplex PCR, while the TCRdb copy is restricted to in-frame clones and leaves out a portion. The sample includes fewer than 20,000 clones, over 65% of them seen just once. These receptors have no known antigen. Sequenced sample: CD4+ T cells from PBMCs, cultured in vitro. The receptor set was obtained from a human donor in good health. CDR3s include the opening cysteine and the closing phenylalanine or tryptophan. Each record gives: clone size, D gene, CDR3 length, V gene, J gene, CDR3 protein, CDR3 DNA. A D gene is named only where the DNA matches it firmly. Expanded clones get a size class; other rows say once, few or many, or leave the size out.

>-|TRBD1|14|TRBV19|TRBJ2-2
CASLTGGYTGELFF
TGTGCCAGCCTGACAGGGGGCTACACCGGGGAGCTGTTTTTT
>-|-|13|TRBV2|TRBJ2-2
CASSVGGTGELFF
TGTGCCAGCAGTGTTGGGGGCACCGGGGAGCTGTTTTTT
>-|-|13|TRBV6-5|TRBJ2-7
CASSHRDGYEQYF
TGTGCCAGCAGTCACAGGGATGGGTACGAGCAGTACTTC
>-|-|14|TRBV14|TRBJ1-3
CASSQSRSGNTIYF
TGTGCCAGCAGCCAGAGTAGGTCTGGAAACACCATATATTTT
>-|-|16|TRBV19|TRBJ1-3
CASSLIRRSSGNTIYF
TGTGCCAGTAGTCTTATCAGGAGATCCTCTGGAAACACCATATATTTT
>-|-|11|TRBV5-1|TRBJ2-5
CASSLQETQYF
TGCGCCAGCAGCCTCCAAGAGACCCAGTACTTC
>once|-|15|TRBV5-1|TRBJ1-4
CASSLRVGGTEKLFF
TGCGCCAGCAGCCTGAGGGTGGGAGGGACTGAAAAACTGTTTTTT
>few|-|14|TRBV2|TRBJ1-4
CASSWGSGDEKLFF
TGTGCCAGCAGTTGGGGGAGCGGGGATGAAAAACTGTTTTTT
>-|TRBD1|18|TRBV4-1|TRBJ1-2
CASSQGVIHGTGHYGYTF
TGCGCCAGCAGCCAAGGAGTAATTCACGGGACAGGACACTATGGCTACACCTTC
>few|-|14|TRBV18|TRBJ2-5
CASSTTTTGRTQYF
TGTGCCAGCTCAACCACAACTACAGGGCGGACCCAGTACTTC
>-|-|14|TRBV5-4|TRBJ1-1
CASSSSLGVTEAFF
TGTGCCAGCAGCTCCAGCCTGGGGGTCACTGAAGCTTTCTTT
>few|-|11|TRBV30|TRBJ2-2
CAWRSTGELFF
TGTGCCTGGAGAAGTACCGGGGAGCTGTTTTTT
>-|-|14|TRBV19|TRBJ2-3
CASSRVERTDTQYF
TGTGCCAGTAGCAGGGTGGAGAGGACAGATACGCAGTATTTT
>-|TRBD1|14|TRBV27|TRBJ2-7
CASSRQGSTYEQYF
TGTGCCAGCAGTCGACAGGGTTCCACCTACGAGCAGTACTTC
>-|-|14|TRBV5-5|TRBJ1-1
CASSFNQRATEAFF
TGTGCCAGCAGCTTCAATCAGCGGGCCACTGAAGCTTTCTTT
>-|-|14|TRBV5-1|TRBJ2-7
CASSPGLQGDEQYF
TGCGCCAGCAGCCCGGGACTCCAAGGAGACGAGCAGTACTTC
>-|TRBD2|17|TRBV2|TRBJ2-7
CASSEVGGGLAGSEQYF
TGTGCCAGCAGTGAAGTCGGGGGGGGGCTAGCGGGAAGCGAGCAGTACTTC
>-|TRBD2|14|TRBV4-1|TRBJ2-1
CASSQEASGRLQFF
TGCGCCAGCAGCCAAGAAGCTAGCGGCAGGCTGCAGTTCTTC
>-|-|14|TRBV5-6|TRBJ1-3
CASSYTVSGNTIYF
TGTGCCAGCAGCTATACAGTATCAGGAAACACCATATATTTT
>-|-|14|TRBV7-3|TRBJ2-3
CASSRRGSTDTQYF
TGTGCCAGCAGCCGGAGGGGAAGCACAGATACGCAGTATTTT
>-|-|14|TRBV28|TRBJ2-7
CASTPPGQTYEQYF
TGTGCCAGCACCCCCCCCGGACAGACCTACGAGCAGTACTTC
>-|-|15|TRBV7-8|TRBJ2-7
CASSLAFDPTDEQYF
TGTGCCAGCAGCTTAGCATTCGACCCGACCGACGAGCAGTACTTC
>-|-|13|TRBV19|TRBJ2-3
CASSVTYTDTQYF
TGTGCCAGTAGTGTGACATACACAGATACGCAGTATTTT
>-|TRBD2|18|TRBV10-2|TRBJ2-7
CASSDLPGLAASSYEQYF
TGCGCCAGCAGTGACCTACCAGGACTAGCGGCTAGCTCCTACGAGCAGTACTTC
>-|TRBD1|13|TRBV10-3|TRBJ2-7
CAIEGQDSYEQYF
TGTGCCATTGAGGGACAGGATTCGTACGAGCAGTACTTC
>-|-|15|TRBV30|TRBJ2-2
CAWMLEGGVFGELFF
TGTGCCTGGATGCTCGAAGGCGGGGTCTTCGGGGAGCTGTTTTTT
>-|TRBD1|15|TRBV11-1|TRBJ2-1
CASSARQGYYNEQFF
TGTGCCAGCAGCGCTAGACAGGGGTACTACAATGAGCAGTTCTTC
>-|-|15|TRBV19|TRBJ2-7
CASSISAGTYYEQYF
TGTGCCAGTAGTATAAGCGCGGGAACATACTACGAGCAGTACTTC
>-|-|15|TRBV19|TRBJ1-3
CASSYAGVTGNTIYF
TGTGCCAGTAGTTACGCAGGGGTAACTGGAAACACCATATATTTT
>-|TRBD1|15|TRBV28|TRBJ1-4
CASSSPTGDNEKLFF
TGTGCCAGCAGTTCCCCGACAGGGGATAATGAAAAACTGTTTTTT
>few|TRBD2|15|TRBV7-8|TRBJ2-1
CASSLTSGSFHEQFF
TGTGCCAGCAGCTTAACGAGCGGGAGTTTCCATGAGCAGTTCTTC
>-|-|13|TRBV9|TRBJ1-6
CASSAGPNSPLHF
TGTGCCAGCAGCGCAGGACCTAATTCACCCCTCCACTTT
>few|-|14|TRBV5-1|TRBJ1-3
CASSGTSPGNTIYF
TGCGCCAGCAGCGGGACATCTCCTGGAAACACCATATATTTT
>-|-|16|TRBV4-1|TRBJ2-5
CASSQVNILNYETQYF
TGCGCCAGCAGCCAAGTAAACATACTGAACTACGAGACCCAGTACTTC
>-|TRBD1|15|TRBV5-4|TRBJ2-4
CASSWDRSPKNIQYF
TGTGCCAGCAGCTGGGACAGATCTCCCAAAAACATTCAGTACTTC
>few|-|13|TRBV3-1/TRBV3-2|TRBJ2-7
CASSQSEGYEQYF
TGTGCCAGCAGCCAAAGCGAGGGTTACGAGCAGTACTTC
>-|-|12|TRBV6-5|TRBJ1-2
CASRKDSYGYTF
TGTGCCAGCAGAAAAGACAGCTATGGCTACACCTTC